One and the same sample provided the 3 T cell receptor beta chains below, sequenced in a study of radiation and T cells in renal cell carcinoma. Specified time point: baseline pretreatment blood. The treatment here: 15 Gy SBRT to primary tumor, nephrectomy 4 weeks later. Profiling relied on immunoSEQ multiplex PCR, and the TCRdb table lists in-frame clones only, not all of them. The sample records approximately 140,000 clones, around 78% being singletons. The sequencing used blood, collected from a patient whose treatment included radiotherapy and nephrectomy. Every receptor here comes from a woman aged 45-65 years with renal cell carcinoma.

V and J are TRBV5-1 and TRBJ2-7; the match to TRBD2 covers 7 bases. This CDR3 region has 13 residues. J was trimmed by 7 bases and V by 3 bases; bases with no gene match: 7. From germline, CDR1 is SGHRS and CDR2 YFSETQ. CDR3 protein: CASSSLAGREQYF. The DNA for the CDR3 is TGCGCCAGCAGCTCGTTAGCGGGTAGAGAGCAGTACTTC.

This chain uses TRBV30 with TRBJ2-1; 12 nucleotides agree with TRBD1. CDR3 length: 16 amino acids. CDR1 is GTSNPN, CDR2 SVGIG, per germline (reference sequence). The junction had 13 bases not matched to a gene; V was cut back by 1 base and J by 12 bases. In DNA, the CDR3 is TGTGCCTGGAGTGAACAGGGGACAGGGGGCGCAGGATTGCAGTTCTTC. Its translation is CAWSEQGTGGAGLQFF.

The chain joins TRBV7-2 to TRBJ2-1; D ambiguous. V shed 5 bases and J shed 4 bases, with 18 bases lying between them. CDR1 SGHTA and CDR2 FQGNSA come from the germline V gene. This CDR3 is built from 16 residues. CDR3 sequence reads: CASSTRPPPSYNEQFF. CDR3 bases: TGTGCCAGCAGCACACGGCCGCCCCCCTCTTACAATGAGCAGTTCTTC.